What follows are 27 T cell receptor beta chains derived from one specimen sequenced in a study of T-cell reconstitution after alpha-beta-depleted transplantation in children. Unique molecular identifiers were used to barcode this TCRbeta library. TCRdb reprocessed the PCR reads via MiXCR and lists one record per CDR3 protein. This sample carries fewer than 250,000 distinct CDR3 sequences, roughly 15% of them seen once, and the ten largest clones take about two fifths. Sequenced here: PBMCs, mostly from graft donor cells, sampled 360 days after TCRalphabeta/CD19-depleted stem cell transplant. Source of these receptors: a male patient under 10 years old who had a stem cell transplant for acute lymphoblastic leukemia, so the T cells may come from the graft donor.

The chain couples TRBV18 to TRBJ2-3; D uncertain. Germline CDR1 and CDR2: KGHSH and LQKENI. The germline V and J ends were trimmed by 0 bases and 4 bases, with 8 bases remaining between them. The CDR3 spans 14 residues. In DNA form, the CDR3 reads TGTGCCAGCTCACCACCACGCCGACCAGATACGCAGTATTTT. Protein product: CASSPPRRPDTQYF.

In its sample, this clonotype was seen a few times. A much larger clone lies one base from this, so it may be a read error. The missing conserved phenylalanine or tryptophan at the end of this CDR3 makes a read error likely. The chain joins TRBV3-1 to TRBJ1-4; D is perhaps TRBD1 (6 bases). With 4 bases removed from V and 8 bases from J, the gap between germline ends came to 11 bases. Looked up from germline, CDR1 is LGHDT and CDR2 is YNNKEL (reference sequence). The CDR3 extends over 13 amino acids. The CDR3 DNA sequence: TGTGCCAGCAGCCGCGGACAGTGGGAAAAACTGTTTTAT. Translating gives CASSRGQWEKLFY.

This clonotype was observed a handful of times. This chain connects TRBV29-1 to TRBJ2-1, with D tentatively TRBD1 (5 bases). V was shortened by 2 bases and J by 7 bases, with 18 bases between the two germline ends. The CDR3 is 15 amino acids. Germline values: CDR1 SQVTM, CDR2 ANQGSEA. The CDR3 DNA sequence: TGCAGCGTTGAAATATCGGCAGGGCAATTAAATGAGCAGTTCTTC. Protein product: CSVEISAGQLNEQFF.

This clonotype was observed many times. The CDR3 is CASSPPGLAGGIDEQFF. DNA of the CDR3: TGTGCCAGCTCACCACCGGGGCTAGCGGGAGGGATCGATGAGCAGTTCTTC. The chain joins TRBV18 to TRBJ2-1; TRBD2 matches at 12 bases. Trimming at V came to 0 bases and at J to 8 bases, leaving 8 bases not matched to a gene. The CDR3 totals 17 residues. The germline CDR1 and CDR2 sequences are KGHSH and LQKENI.

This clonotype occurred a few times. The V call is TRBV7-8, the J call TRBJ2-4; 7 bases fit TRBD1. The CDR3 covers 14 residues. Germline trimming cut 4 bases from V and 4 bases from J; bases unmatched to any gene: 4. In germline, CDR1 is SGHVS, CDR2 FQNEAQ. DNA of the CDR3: TGTGCCAGCAGCTCATTACAGGGGAAAAACATTCAGTACTTC. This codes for CASSSLQGKNIQYF.

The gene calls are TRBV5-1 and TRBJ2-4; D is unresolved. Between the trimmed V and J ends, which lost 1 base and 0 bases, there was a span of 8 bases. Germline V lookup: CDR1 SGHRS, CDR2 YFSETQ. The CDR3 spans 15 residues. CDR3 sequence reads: CASSLTELAKNIQYF. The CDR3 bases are TGCGCCAGCAGCTTGACAGAACTAGCCAAAAACATTCAGTACTTC.

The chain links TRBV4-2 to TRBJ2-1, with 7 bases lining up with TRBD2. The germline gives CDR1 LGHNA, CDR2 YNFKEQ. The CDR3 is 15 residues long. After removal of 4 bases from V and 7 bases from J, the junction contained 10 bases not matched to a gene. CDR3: CASSLLSGGANEQFF. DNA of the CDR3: TGTGCCAGCAGCCTCCTATCGGGGGGTGCGAATGAGCAGTTCTTC.

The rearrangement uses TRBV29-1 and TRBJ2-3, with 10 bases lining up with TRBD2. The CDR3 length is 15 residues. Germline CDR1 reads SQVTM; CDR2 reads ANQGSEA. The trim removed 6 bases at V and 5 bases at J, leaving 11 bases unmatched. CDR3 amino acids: CSVPGLAGAGDTQYF. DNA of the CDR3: TGCAGCGTGCCCGGCCTAGCGGGGGCGGGAGATACGCAGTATTTT.

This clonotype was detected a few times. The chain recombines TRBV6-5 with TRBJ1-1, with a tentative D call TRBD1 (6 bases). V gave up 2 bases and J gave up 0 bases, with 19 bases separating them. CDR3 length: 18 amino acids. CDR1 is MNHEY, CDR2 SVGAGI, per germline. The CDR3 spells CASSYTTGLGGVNTEAFF. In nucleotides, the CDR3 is TGTGCCAGCAGTTACACCACGGGGTTAGGGGGGGTGAACACTGAAGCTTTCTTT.

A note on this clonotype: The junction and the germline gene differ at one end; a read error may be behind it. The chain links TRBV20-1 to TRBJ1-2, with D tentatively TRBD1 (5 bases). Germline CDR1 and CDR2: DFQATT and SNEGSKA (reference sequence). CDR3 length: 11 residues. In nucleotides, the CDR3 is TGCAGTGCTAGAGCCACAGGTTCGCCGGAATTC. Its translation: CSARATGSPEF.

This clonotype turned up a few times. CDR3 nucleotide sequence: TGTGCCAGCCTGGGACAGGGGGAGCAGTACTTC. Translated: CASLGQGEQYF. The chain is built from TRBV2 and TRBJ2-7; 10 bases line up with TRBD1. Germline assignment: CDR1 SNHLY and CDR2 FYNNEI. V shed 8 bases, J shed 7 bases, and the junction held 2 bases outside the gene matches. This CDR3 has 11 residues.

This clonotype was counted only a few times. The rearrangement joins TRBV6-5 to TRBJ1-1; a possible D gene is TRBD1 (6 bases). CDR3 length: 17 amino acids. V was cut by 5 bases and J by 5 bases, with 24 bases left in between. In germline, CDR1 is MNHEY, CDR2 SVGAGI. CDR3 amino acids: CASSNLVSAGAGTEAFF. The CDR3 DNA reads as TGTGCCAGCAGTAACCTTGTGAGTGCGGGGGCAGGGACTGAAGCTTTCTTT.

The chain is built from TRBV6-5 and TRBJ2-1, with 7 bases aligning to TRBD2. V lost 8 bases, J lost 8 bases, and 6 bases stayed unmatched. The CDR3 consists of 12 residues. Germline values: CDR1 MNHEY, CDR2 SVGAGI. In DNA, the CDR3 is TGTGCCAGCGGGAGGGCAGGGCATGAGCAGTTCTTC. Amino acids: CASGRAGHEQFF.

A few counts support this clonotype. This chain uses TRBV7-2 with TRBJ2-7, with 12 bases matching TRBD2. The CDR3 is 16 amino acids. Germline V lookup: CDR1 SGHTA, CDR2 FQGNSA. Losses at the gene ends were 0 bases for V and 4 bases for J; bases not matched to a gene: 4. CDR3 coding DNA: TGTGCCAGCAGCTTAGCAAGCGGACTAGCGGGGTACGAGCAGTACTTC. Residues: CASSLASGLAGYEQYF. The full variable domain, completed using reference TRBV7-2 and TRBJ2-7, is GAGVSQSPSNKVTEKGKDVELRCDPISGHTALYWYRQSLGQGLEFLIYFQGNSAPDKSGLPSDRFSAERTGGSVSTLTIQRTQQEDSAVYLCASSLASGLAGYEQYFGPGTRLTVT.

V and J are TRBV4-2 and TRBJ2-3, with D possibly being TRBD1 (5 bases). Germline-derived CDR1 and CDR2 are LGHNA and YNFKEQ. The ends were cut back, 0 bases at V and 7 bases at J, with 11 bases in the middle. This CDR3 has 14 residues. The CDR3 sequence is CASSQDPRVYTQYF. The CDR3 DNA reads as TGTGCCAGCAGCCAAGATCCCAGGGTTTATACGCAGTATTTT.

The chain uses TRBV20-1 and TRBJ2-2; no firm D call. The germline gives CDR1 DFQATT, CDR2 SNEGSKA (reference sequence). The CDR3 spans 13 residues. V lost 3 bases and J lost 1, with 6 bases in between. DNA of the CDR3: TGCAGTGCTAGTAGGGAGAACACCGGGGAGCTGTTTTTT. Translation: CSASRENTGELFF.

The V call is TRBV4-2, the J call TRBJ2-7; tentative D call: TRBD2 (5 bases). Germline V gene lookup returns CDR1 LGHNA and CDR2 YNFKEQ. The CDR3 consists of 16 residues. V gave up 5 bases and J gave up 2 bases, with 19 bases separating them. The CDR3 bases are TGTGCCAGCAGCTTCGGGAATGCGCGGGCGACCTACGAGCAGTACTTC. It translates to CASSFGNARATYEQYF.

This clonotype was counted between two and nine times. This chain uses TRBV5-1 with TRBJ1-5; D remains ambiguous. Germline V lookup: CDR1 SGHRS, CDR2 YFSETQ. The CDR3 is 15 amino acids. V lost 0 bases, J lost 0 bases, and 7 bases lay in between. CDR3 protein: CASSLAPLSNQPQHF. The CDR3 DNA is TGCGCCAGCAGCTTGGCTCCCCTTAGCAATCAGCCCCAGCATTTT.

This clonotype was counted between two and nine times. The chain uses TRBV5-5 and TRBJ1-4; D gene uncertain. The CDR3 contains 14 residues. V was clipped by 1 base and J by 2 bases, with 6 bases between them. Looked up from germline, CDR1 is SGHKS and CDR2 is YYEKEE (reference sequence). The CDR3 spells CASSLYATNEKLFF. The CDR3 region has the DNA TGTGCCAGCAGCTTGTACGCTACTAATGAAAAACTGTTTTTT.

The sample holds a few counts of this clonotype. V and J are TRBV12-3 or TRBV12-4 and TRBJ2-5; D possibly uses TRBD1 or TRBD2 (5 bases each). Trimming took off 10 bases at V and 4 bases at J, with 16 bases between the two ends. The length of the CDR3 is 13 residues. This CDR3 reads CATSGGARETQYF. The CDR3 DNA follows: TGTGCCACCAGCGGTGGGGCCCGAGAGACCCAGTACTTC.

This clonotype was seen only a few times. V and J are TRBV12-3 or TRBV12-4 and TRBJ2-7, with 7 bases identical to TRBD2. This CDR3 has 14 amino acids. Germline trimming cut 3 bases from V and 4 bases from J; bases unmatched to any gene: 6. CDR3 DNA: TGTGCCAGCAGTTTGCATAGCGGGTCATACGAGCAGTACTTC. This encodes CASSLHSGSYEQYF.

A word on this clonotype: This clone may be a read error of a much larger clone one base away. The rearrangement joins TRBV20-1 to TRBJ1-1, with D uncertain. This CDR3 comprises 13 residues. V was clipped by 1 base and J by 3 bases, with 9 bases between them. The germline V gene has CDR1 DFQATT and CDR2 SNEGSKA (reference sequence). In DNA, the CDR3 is TGCAGTGCTAGAGGGGTCCTAGACACTGAAGCTTTCTTT. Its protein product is CSARGVLDTEAFF.

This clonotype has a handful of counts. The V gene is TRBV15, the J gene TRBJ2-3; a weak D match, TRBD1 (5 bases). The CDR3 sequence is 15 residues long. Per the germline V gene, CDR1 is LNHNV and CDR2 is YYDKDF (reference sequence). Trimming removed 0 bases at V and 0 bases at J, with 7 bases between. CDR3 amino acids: CATSREAGSTDTQYF. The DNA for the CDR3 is TGTGCCACCAGCAGAGAGGCAGGGAGCACAGATACGCAGTATTTT.

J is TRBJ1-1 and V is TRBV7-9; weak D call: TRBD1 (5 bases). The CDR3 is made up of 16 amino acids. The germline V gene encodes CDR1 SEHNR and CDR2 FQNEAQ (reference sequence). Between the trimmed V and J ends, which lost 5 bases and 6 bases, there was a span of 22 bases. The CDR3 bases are TGTGCCAGCAGCCCCCGGGTGGGGACTTCCCTTCCTGAAGCTTTCTTT. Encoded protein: CASSPRVGTSLPEAFF.

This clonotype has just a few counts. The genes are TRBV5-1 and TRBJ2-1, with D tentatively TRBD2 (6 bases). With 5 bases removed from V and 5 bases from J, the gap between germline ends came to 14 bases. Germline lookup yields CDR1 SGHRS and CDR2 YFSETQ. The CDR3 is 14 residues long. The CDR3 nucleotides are TGCGCCAGCAGTGAGATTAGCGGAGACAATGAGCAGTTCTTC. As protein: CASSEISGDNEQFF.

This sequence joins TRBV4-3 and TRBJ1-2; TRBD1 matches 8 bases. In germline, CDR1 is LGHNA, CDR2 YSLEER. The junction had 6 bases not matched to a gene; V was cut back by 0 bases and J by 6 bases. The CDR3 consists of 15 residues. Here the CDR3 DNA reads TGCGCCAGCAGCCAAGATCCTCAGGGGGCTCATGGCTACACCTTC. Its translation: CASSQDPQGAHGYTF.

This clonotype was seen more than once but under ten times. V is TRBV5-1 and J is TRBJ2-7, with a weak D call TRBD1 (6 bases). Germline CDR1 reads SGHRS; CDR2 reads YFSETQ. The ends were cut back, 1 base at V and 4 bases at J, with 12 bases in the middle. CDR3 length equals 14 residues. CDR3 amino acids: CASSLTAGQYEQYF. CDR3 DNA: TGCGCCAGCAGCTTGACCGCAGGACAGTACGAGCAGTACTTC.